This is a list of T cell receptor beta chains from one sample in a study of CD8 T cells in ankylosing spondylitis. TCRdb reprocessed the 5' RACE reads via MiXCR and lists one record per CDR3 protein. This sample yields approximately 220,000 distinct CDR3 sequences, of which about a quarter are seen a single time; about 6.2% belongs to the top ten. Sequenced: blood, either unsorted or a sorted T cell fraction (not recorded which). Receptors originate from a male donor with ankylosing spondylitis or in good health (not recorded which). The conserved cysteine and the conserved F or W are not part of the CDR3 here. Each record gives: V gene, J gene, clone size, CDR3 protein. Clone size appears in some rows only: once, few, many, or a class for an expanded clone.

v_call: TRBV10-3; j_call: TRBJ1-2; clone_size: few; cdr3_aa: AITEEGYGYT
v_call: TRBV29-1; j_call: TRBJ2-1; clone_size: few; cdr3_aa: SVEGDAGHNEQF
v_call: TRBV20-1; j_call: TRBJ1-1; clone_size: .; cdr3_aa: SARDLTNRGGTEAF
v_call: TRBV15; j_call: TRBJ1-4; clone_size: many; cdr3_aa: ATSREYSATNEKLF
v_call: TRBV29-1; j_call: TRBJ2-1; clone_size: .; cdr3_aa: SASGRSYNEQF
v_call: TRBV5-4; j_call: TRBJ2-2; clone_size: .; cdr3_aa: ASSLTSGRRTGELF
v_call: TRBV29-1; j_call: TRBJ2-3; clone_size: .; cdr3_aa: SVERGTGVKY
v_call: TRBV20-1; j_call: TRBJ2-6; clone_size: .; cdr3_aa: SARDRVPGANVLT
v_call: TRBV20-1; j_call: TRBJ2-3; clone_size: .; cdr3_aa: SARERLAVPSLKSTDTQY
v_call: TRBV10-3; j_call: TRBJ1-6; clone_size: .; cdr3_aa: AIRTETNSPLH
v_call: TRBV5-1; j_call: TRBJ2-7; clone_size: .; cdr3_aa: ASSSQPGRQSYEQY
v_call: TRBV5-1; j_call: TRBJ2-3; clone_size: many; cdr3_aa: ASSGTGLAGADTQY
v_call: TRBV4-3; j_call: TRBJ1-2; clone_size: many; cdr3_aa: ASSQDLGANYGYT
v_call: TRBV3-1; j_call: TRBJ2-3; clone_size: many; cdr3_aa: ASSRGDRPSTDTQY
v_call: TRBV18; j_call: TRBJ2-4; clone_size: many; cdr3_aa: ASSPQAKNIQY
v_call: TRBV14; j_call: TRBJ2-4; clone_size: many; cdr3_aa: ASSQIGRGIQY
v_call: TRBV5-1; j_call: TRBJ2-1; clone_size: many; cdr3_aa: ASSFPYRGSYNDEQF
v_call: TRBV5-1; j_call: TRBJ1-3; clone_size: few; cdr3_aa: ASSSEGVSGNTIY
v_call: TRBV4-1; j_call: TRBJ1-1; clone_size: .; cdr3_aa: ASSQEGGKNTEAF
v_call: TRBV20-1; j_call: TRBJ2-7; clone_size: .; cdr3_aa: SASLTSSYEQY
v_call: TRBV12-3/TRBV12-4; j_call: TRBJ2-7; clone_size: few; cdr3_aa: ASRAGGPIYEQY
v_call: TRBV28; j_call: TRBJ2-3; clone_size: .; cdr3_aa: ASSLGTIRRDTQY
v_call: TRBV20-1; j_call: TRBJ2-5; clone_size: many; cdr3_aa: SARVRGRETQY
v_call: TRBV5-1; j_call: TRBJ2-4; clone_size: few; cdr3_aa: ASREREGPPEAKNIQY
v_call: TRBV20-1; j_call: TRBJ2-1; clone_size: few; cdr3_aa: SARGLVNNEQF
v_call: TRBV29-1; j_call: TRBJ2-7; clone_size: .; cdr3_aa: STGDLGGAQY
v_call: TRBV7-2; j_call: TRBJ2-3; clone_size: few; cdr3_aa: ASSGRESFAQY
v_call: TRBV10-3; j_call: TRBJ2-3; clone_size: many; cdr3_aa: AIGGGSGIWTDTQY
v_call: TRBV4-2; j_call: TRBJ2-7; clone_size: .; cdr3_aa: ASSQEPPYEQY
v_call: TRBV12-5; j_call: TRBJ2-6; clone_size: many; cdr3_aa: ASGPGGSGANVLT
v_call: TRBV20-1; j_call: TRBJ1-1; clone_size: many; cdr3_aa: SARVGARMNTEAF
v_call: TRBV20-1; j_call: TRBJ2-5; clone_size: many; cdr3_aa: SGTGGGKETQY
v_call: TRBV11-2; j_call: TRBJ1-1; clone_size: few; cdr3_aa: ASSDWQGRTEAF
v_call: TRBV29-1; j_call: TRBJ2-2; clone_size: many; cdr3_aa: SVMGQPTGELF
v_call: TRBV20-1; j_call: TRBJ2-5; clone_size: few; cdr3_aa: SARDNFGGGETQY
v_call: TRBV18; j_call: TRBJ1-1; clone_size: .; cdr3_aa: ASSPSVQGNTEAF
v_call: TRBV20-1; j_call: TRBJ2-7; clone_size: few; cdr3_aa: SAMGLAGGPEGEQY
v_call: TRBV2; j_call: TRBJ2-7; clone_size: few; cdr3_aa: ASSIRGGVDEQY
v_call: TRBV4-3; j_call: TRBJ2-2; clone_size: .; cdr3_aa: ASSQARAANTGELF
v_call: TRBV12-3/TRBV12-4; j_call: TRBJ2-5; clone_size: few; cdr3_aa: ASTPGDRAETQY
v_call: TRBV12-3/TRBV12-4; j_call: TRBJ2-1; clone_size: many; cdr3_aa: ASSPGLAGGSEQF
v_call: TRBV3-1; j_call: TRBJ2-1; clone_size: many; cdr3_aa: ASSQDPLAGSSYNEQF